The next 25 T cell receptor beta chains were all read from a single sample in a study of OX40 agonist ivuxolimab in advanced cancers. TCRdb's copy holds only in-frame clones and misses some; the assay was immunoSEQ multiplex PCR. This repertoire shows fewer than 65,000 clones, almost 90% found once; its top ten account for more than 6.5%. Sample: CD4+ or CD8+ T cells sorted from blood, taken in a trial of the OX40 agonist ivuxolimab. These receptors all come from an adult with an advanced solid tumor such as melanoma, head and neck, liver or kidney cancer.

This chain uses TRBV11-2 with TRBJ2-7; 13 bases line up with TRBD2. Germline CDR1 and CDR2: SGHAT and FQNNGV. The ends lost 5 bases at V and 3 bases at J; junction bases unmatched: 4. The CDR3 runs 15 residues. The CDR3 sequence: CASSPRTSGSYEQYF. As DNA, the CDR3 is TGTGCCAGCAGCCCTCGGACTAGCGGGAGCTACGAGCAGTACTTC.

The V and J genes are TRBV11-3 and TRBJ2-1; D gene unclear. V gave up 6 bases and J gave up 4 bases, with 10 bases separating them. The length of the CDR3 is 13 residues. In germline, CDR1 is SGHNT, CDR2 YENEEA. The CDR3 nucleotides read TGTGCCAGCAGGATTCCCGGTTACAATGAGCAGTTCTTC. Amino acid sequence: CASRIPGYNEQFF. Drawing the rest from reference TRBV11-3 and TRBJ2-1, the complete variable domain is EAGVVQSPRYKIIEKKQPVAFWCNPISGHNTLYWYLQNLGQGPELLIRYENEEAVDDSQLPKDRFSAERLKGVDSTLKIQPAELGDSAVYLCASRIPGYNEQFFGPGTRLTVL.

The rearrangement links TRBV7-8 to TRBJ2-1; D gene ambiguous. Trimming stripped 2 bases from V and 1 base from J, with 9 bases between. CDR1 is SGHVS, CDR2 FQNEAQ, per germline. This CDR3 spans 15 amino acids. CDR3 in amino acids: CASSLSMESYNEQFF. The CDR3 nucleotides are TGTGCCAGCAGCTTAAGCATGGAGTCCTACAATGAGCAGTTCTTC.

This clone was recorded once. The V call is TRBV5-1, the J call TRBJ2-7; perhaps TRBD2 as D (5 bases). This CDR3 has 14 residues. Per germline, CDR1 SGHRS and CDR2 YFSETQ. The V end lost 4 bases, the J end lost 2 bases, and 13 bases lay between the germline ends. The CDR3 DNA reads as TGCGCCAGCAGCGCCACCGGGGTCGCCTACGAGCAGTACTTC. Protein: CASSATGVAYEQYF.

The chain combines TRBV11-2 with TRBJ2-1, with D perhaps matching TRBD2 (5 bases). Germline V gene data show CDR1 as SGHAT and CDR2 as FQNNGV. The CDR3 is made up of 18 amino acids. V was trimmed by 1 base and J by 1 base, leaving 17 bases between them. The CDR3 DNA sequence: TGTGCCAGCAGCTTAGGCGTCGGTAGCGTGGGGTCCTACAATGAGCAGTTCTTC. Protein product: CASSLGVGSVGSYNEQFF.

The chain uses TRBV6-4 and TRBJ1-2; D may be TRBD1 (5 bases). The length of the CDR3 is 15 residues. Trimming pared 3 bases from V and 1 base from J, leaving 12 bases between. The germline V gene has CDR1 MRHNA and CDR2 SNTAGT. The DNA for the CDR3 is TGTGCCAGCAGTGAATCGCTGGGGGATAACTATGGCTACACCTTC. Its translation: CASSESLGDNYGYTF.

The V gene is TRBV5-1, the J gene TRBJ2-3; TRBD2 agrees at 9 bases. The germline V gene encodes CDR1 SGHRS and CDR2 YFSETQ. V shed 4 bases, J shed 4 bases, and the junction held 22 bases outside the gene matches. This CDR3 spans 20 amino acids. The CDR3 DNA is TGCGCCAGCAGCACCGGGGCTAGCGGGATCGGAACGTTGCGAGCAGATACGCAGTATTTT. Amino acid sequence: CASSTGASGIGTLRADTQYF.

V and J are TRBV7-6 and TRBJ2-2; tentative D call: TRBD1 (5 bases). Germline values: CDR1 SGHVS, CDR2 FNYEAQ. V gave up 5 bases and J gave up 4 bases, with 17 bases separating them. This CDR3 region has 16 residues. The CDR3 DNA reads TGTGCCAGCAGCGCTCTCGCAGGGCTGAGCACCGGGGAGCTGTTTTTT. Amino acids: CASSALAGLSTGELFF.

In DNA form, the CDR3 reads TGTGCCAGCAGCGCCGACAGGGCCCCCTACAATGAGCAGTTCTTC. Amino acids: CASSADRAPYNEQFF. The chain combines TRBV5-6 with TRBJ2-1; 7 positions agree with TRBD1. The junction had 6 bases not matched to a gene; V was cut back by 4 bases and J by 2 bases. The germline gives CDR1 SGHDT, CDR2 YYEEEE. CDR3 length equals 15 residues. Supplemented by reference TRBV5-6 and TRBJ2-1, the full variable domain reads DAGVTQSPTHLIKTRGQQVTLRCSPKSGHDTVSWYQQALGQGPQFIFQYYEEEERQRGNFPDRFSGHQFPNYSSELNVNALLLGDSALYLCASSADRAPYNEQFFGPGTRLTVL.

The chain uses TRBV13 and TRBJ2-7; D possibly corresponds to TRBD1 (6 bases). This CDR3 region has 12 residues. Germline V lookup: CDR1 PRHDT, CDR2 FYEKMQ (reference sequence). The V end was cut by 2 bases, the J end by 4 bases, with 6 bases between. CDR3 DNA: TGTGCCAGCAGCTTAACAGGGTACGAGCAGTACTTC. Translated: CASSLTGYEQYF.

CDR3 sequence reads: CASSPDFYGYTF. The CDR3 DNA is TGTGCCAGCAGCCCAGATTTCTATGGCTACACCTTC. The rearrangement joins TRBV11-2 to TRBJ1-2; D is uncertain. CDR1 is SGHAT, CDR2 FQNNGV, per germline. Trimming took 5 bases from V and 4 from J, leaving 8 bases between them. This CDR3 comprises 12 residues.

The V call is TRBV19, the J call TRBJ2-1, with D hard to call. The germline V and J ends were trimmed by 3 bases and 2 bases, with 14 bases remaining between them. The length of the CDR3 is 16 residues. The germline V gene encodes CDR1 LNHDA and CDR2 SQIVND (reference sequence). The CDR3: CASSIGRPVTYNEQFF. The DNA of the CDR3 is TGTGCCAGTAGTATCGGGCGGCCTGTTACCTACAATGAGCAGTTCTTC.

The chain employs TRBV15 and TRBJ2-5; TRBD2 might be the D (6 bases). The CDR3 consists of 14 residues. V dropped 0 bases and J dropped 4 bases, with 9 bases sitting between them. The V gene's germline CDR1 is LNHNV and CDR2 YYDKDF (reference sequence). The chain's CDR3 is CATSRDLGGETQYF. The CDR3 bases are TGTGCCACCAGCAGAGATCTGGGGGGAGAGACCCAGTACTTC.

In DNA, the CDR3 is TGCGCCAGCAGCCTCTCCGTCGGGAGGGGAACAGATACGCAGTATTTT. It specifies CASSLSVGRGTDTQYF. This chain links TRBV4-1 with TRBJ2-3; 8 bases are shared with TRBD2. This CDR3 spans 16 amino acids. After removal of 4 bases from V and 3 bases from J, the junction contained 9 bases not matched to a gene. Looked up from germline, CDR1 is MGHRA and CDR2 is YSYEKL.

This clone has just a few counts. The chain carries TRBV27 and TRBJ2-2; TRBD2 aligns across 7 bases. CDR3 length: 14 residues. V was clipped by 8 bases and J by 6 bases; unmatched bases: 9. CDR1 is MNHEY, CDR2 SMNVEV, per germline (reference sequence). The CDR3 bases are TGTGCCAGCCGGAGATGGCGGGAGTCCGGGGAGCTGTTTTTT. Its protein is CASRRWRESGELFF.

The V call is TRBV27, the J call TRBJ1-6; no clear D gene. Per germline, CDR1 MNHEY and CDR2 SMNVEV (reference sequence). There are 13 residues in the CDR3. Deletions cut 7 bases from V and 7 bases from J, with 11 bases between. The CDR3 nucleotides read TGTGCCAGCACTCGGTTCATCAATTCACCCCTCCACTTT. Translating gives CASTRFINSPLHF.

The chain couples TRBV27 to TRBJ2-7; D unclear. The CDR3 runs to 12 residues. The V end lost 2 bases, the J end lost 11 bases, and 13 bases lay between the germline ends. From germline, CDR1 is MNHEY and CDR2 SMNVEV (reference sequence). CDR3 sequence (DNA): TGTGCCAGCAGTTTAGCCTTACCGGAGAAGTACTTC. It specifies CASSLALPEKYF.

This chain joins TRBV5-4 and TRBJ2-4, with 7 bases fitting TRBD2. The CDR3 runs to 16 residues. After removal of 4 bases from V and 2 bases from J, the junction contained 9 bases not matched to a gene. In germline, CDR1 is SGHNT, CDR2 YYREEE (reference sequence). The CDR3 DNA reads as TGTGCCAGCAGCGCCGAACTAGCGACCCCCAAAAACATTCAGTACTTC. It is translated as CASSAELATPKNIQYF.

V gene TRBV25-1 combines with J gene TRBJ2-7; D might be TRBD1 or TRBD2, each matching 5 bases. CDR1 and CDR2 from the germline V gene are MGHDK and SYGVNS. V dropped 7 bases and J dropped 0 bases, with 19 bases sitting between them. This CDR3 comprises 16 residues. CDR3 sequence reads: CASTLDCGGSSYEQYF. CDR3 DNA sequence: TGTGCCAGCACCCTGGATTGTGGGGGTAGCTCCTACGAGCAGTACTTC.

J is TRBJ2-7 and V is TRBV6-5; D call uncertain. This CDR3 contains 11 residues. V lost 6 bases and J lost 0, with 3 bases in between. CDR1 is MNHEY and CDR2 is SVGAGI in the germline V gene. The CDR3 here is CASSNSYEQYF. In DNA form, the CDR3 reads TGTGCCAGCAGCAACTCCTACGAGCAGTACTTC.

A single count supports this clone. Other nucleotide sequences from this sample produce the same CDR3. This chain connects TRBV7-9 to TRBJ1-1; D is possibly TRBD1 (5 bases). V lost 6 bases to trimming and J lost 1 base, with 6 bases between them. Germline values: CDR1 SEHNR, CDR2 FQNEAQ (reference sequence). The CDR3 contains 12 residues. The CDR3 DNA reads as TGTGCCAGCAGGACAGCGAACACTGAAGCTTTCTTT. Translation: CASRTANTEAFF.

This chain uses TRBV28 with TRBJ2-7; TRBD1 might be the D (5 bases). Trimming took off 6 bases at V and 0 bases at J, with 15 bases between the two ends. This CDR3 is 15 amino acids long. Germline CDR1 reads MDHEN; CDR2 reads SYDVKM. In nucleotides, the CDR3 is TGTGCCAGCAGACTACAGGTTATGAGCTCCTACGAGCAGTACTTC. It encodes CASRLQVMSSYEQYF.

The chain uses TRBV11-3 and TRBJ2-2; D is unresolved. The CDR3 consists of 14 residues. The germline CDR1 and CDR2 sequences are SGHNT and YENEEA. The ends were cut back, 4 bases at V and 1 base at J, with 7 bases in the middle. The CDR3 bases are TGTGCCAGCAGCTCCACGGGGAACACCGGGGAGCTGTTTTTT. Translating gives CASSSTGNTGELFF.

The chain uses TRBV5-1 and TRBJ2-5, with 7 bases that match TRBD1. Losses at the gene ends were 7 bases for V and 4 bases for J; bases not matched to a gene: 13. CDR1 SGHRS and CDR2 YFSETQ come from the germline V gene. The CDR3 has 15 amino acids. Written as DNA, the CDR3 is TGCGCCAGCTGTCTCACCGGGACAGAAAGAGAGACCCAGTACTTC. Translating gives CASCLTGTERETQYF.

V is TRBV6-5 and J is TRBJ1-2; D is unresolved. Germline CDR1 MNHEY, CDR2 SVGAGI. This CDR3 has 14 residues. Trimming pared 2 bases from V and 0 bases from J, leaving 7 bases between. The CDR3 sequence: CASSYRLSNYGYTF. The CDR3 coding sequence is TGTGCCAGCAGTTACAGGTTATCTAACTATGGCTACACCTTC.